This is a list of T cell receptor beta chains from one sample in a study of blood T cell repertoires in COVID-19. Sequencing was performed with immunoSEQ multiplex PCR; in TCRdb, only in-frame clones are kept and a portion is missing. The table records some 220,000 clones, around 85% of them present only once. Sequenced input: peripheral blood. The receptors derive from a man between 50 and 59 years old with COVID-19, enrolled during active disease. CDR3s include the opening cysteine and the closing phenylalanine or tryptophan. A D gene is named only where the DNA matches it firmly. The size of a clone is reported for some rows only, either as once, few or many, or as a class for expanded clones.

>-|TRBV10-3|TRBJ1-2|-
TGTGCCATCAGTGACGACGGGATCTATGGCTACACCTTC
CAISDDGIYGYTF
>-|TRBV14|TRBJ2-7|-
TGTGCCAGCAGCCAACCGGGACACCAGTCCTACGAGCAGTACTTC
CASSQPGHQSYEQYF
>-|TRBV7-3|TRBJ2-1|TRBD2
TGTGCCAGCAGCCCGCCCCCCGGGACTAGCGGGGCCGAGGAGCAGTTCTTC
CASSPPPGTSGAEEQFF
>-|TRBV18|TRBJ1-5|-
TGTGCCAGCTCACTCTCGGTACAGTCAAGCAATCAGCCCCAGCATTTT
CASSLSVQSSNQPQHF
>-|TRBV10-2|TRBJ2-7|-
TGCGCCAGCAGTGACTACCACTACGAGCAGTACTTC
CASSDYHYEQYF
>-|TRBV7-9|TRBJ2-1|-
TGTGCCAGCAGCGAAGGGGTTGAGCAGTTCTTC
CASSEGVEQFF
>-|TRBV7-8|TRBJ2-7|-
TGTGCCAGCAGCAATGTTGATTGGGGGGGCGCGTACGAGCAGTACTTC
CASSNVDWGGAYEQYF
>-|TRBV27|TRBJ1-6|TRBD1
TGTGCCAGTGGACAGGGGTATAATTCACCCCTCCACTTT
CASGQGYNSPLHF
>-|TRBV7-9|TRBJ2-2|-
TGTGCCAGCAGCTTTAGGCAGGGGACCCTATCGAACACCGGGGAGCTGTTTTTT
CASSFRQGTLSNTGELFF
>-|TRBV6-5|TRBJ2-2|-
TGTGCCAGCACCCCGGGAACGTCGTTGACCGGGGAGCTGTTTTTT
CASTPGTSLTGELFF
>-|TRBV7-2|TRBJ2-7|TRBD2
TGTGCCAGCAGCTTAAATGGACTAGCGAATACCTACGAGCAGTACTTC
CASSLNGLANTYEQYF
>-|TRBV27|TRBJ2-7|TRBD2
TGTGCCAGCAGTCTCCGACTTAGCGGGGCAACCTACGAGCAGTACTTC
CASSLRLSGATYEQYF
>-|TRBV4-1|TRBJ1-1|-
TGCGCCAGCAGCTACGGGGTGAACACTGAAGCTTTCTTT
CASSYGVNTEAFF
>-|TRBV27|TRBJ2-3|TRBD1
TGTGCCAGCAGTTCGAAAATCGACAGGGCATCTAGCACAGATACGCAGTATTTT
CASSSKIDRASSTDTQYF
>few|TRBV27|TRBJ1-1|TRBD1
TGTGCCAGCAGCGCCATGGCGGGACAGGTGAACACTGAAGCTTTCTTT
CASSAMAGQVNTEAFF
>-|TRBV18|TRBJ2-1|-
TGTGCCAGCTCACCGCCAGGGGTCAGTGAGCAGTTCTTC
CASSPPGVSEQFF
>-|TRBV10-3|TRBJ2-1|-
TGTGCCATCAGTGCGGCAGGTAACAATGAGCAGTTCTTC
CAISAAGNNEQFF
>once|TRBV18|TRBJ2-3|TRBD1
TGTGCCAGCTCGCGCCTCAGGGGGACAGATACGCAGTATTTT
CASSRLRGTDTQYF
>once|TRBV5-1|TRBJ2-3|-
TGCGCCAGCAGCTTGAGCAGGGGTGACGATACGCAGTATTTT
CASSLSRGDDTQYF
>-|TRBV11-2|TRBJ1-1|-
TGTGCCAGCAGCGCCGGTCTGAACACTGAAGCTTTCTTT
CASSAGLNTEAFF
>-|TRBV7-9|TRBJ1-4|TRBD1
TGTGCCAGCATAGGAGACAGGGATGAAAAACTGTTTTTT
CASIGDRDEKLFF
>-|TRBV6-6|TRBJ2-1|TRBD1
TGTGCCAGCAGACACGGACAGGGGGCTTTCCTGTTCTTC
CASRHGQGAFLFF
>-|TRBV28|TRBJ1-1|TRBD1
TGTGCCAGCAGGGGATGGACAGGGGTGAACACTGAAGCTTTCTTT
CASRGWTGVNTEAFF
>-|TRBV11-2|TRBJ1-2|-
TGTGCCAGCAGCCCCGCCGGGGGTTATGGCTACACCTTC
CASSPAGGYGYTF
>few|TRBV2|TRBJ2-7|TRBD1
TGTGCCAGTTCTTCCGGGACAGGGCACCACGAGCAGTACTTC
CASSSGTGHHEQYF
>-|TRBV7-2|TRBJ2-7|TRBD2
TGTGCCAGCAGCGCACCCTCTCAAAGATGGTGGGGGGGAGCCTACGAGCAGTACTTC
CASSAPSQRWWGGAYEQYF
>-|TRBV7-8|TRBJ2-7|TRBD2
TGTGCCAGCAGCTTAGGGACTAGCGGGGGAGTAACCTCCTACGAGCAGTACTTC
CASSLGTSGGVTSYEQYF
>-|TRBV7-9|TRBJ1-6|-
TGTGCCAGCAGCTTAAACAACGCAAATTCACCCCTCCACTTT
CASSLNNANSPLHF
>-|TRBV20-1|TRBJ2-7|TRBD2
TGCAGTGCTAGTAGGCGGGGGACCAACTCCTACGAGCAGTACTTC
CSASRRGTNSYEQYF
>-|TRBV15|TRBJ1-4|TRBD1
TGTGCCACCAGCAGAGCCGGGACAGCCCAAACTAATGAAAAACTGTTTTTT
CATSRAGTAQTNEKLFF
>few|TRBV12-3/TRBV12-4|TRBJ2-2|-
TGTGCCAGCAGTTTAACTTGGGAGCTGTTTTTT
CASSLTWELFF
>once|TRBV18|TRBJ2-7|TRBD1
TGTGCCAGCTCTGGGACAGGACCCTACGAGCAGTACTTC
CASSGTGPYEQYF
>-|TRBV7-2|TRBJ1-5|-
TGTGCCAGCAGCCAGACGGGGGGACGGCAGCCCCAGCATTTT
CASSQTGGRQPQHF
>-|TRBV7-9|TRBJ2-7|-
TGTGCCAGCAGCTTAGCACTAGGGAACTCCTACGAGCAGTACTTC
CASSLALGNSYEQYF
>-|TRBV5-1|TRBJ1-2|-
TGCGCCAGCAGCTTTGAGATCTCCTATGGCTACACCTTC
CASSFEISYGYTF
>-|TRBV7-8|TRBJ1-2|-
TGTGCCAGCAGCCCCCTGAGAGCTAACTATGGCTACACCTTC
CASSPLRANYGYTF
>-|TRBV28|TRBJ2-1|TRBD1
TGTGCCAGCAGCTTTCCGGGACAGAACTACAATGAGCAGTTCTTC
CASSFPGQNYNEQFF
>-|TRBV5-1|TRBJ2-7|TRBD2
TGCGCCAGCAGCTTGGGGGTTGTGACTAGCGGGGGGCCCCCCTACGAGCAGTACTTC
CASSLGVVTSGGPPYEQYF
>-|TRBV7-9|TRBJ2-1|TRBD2
TGTGCCAGCAGCTTACAAGCTTCGGGGGGGCTGTACAATGAGCAGTTCTTC
CASSLQASGGLYNEQFF
>-|TRBV27|TRBJ2-5|TRBD2
TGTGCCAGCTGGGGAATTGCGGGGGACCTGACCCAGTACTTC
CASWGIAGDLTQYF
>-|TRBV4-1|TRBJ2-7|TRBD1
TGCGCCAGCAGCCAAGGGACAGGGTTCTACGAGCAGTACTTC
CASSQGTGFYEQYF
>-|TRBV6-5|TRBJ1-3|TRBD1
TGTGCCAGCAAGGGACAGGGAGAAACTGGAAACACCATATATTTT
CASKGQGETGNTIYF
>-|TRBV10-3|TRBJ1-2|TRBD1
TGTGCCATCAGTGAGTCGGACAGGAGGACTAACTATGGCTACACCTTC
CAISESDRRTNYGYTF
>few|TRBV18|TRBJ1-6|-
TGTGCCAGCTCTAACACCCGGGATTCACCCCTCCACTTT
CASSNTRDSPLHF
>-|TRBV6-5|TRBJ2-7|TRBD1
TGTGCCAGCAGACGAGGGGGACAGGGGGACTACGAGCAGTACTTC
CASRRGGQGDYEQYF
>-|TRBV19|TRBJ2-2|-
TGTGCCAGTAGTGTCCAGGTCAACACCGGGGAGCTGTTTTTT
CASSVQVNTGELFF
>-|TRBV6-5|TRBJ1-6|-
TGTGCCAGCACCCCGGGGAGGGTTAATAATTCACCCCTCCACTTT
CASTPGRVNNSPLHF
>-|TRBV7-2|TRBJ1-2|TRBD1
TGTGCCAGCAGCCCGGGACAGGTCAGTCCATGGGGCTACACCTTC
CASSPGQVSPWGYTF
>-|TRBV5-1|TRBJ2-7|-
TGCGCCAGCAGCTTGGTCAGGGACACCTACGAGCAGTACTTC
CASSLVRDTYEQYF
>-|TRBV4-1|TRBJ1-3|-
TGCGCCAGCAGCCTTACATCTCTCTCTGGAAACACCATATATTTT
CASSLTSLSGNTIYF
>few|TRBV14|TRBJ2-3|TRBD2
TGTGCCAGCAGCCAAGGGAGGACTAGCGGGAAAGGGCAGTATTTT
CASSQGRTSGKGQYF
>few|TRBV9|TRBJ2-2|TRBD1
TGTGCCAGCAGCGGACAGGGTCCACTAGGCGGGGAGCTGTTTTTT
CASSGQGPLGGELFF
>-|TRBV25-1|TRBJ1-2|-
TGTGCCAGCAGTGAATATTGGGAGGAGGGAGGGTATGGCTACACCTTC
CASSEYWEEGGYGYTF